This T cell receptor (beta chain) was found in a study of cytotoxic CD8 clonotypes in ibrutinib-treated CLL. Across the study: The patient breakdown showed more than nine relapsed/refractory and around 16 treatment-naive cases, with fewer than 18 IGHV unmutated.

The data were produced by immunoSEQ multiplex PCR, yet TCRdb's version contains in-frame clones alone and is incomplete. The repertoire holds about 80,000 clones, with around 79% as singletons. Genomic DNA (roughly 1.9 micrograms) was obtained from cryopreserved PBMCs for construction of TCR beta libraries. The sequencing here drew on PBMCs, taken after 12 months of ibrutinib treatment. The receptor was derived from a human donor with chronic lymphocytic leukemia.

The CDR3: CASSQDENGTAWGDEQFF. CDR3 in DNA: TGCGCCAGCAGCCAAGATGAGAACGGGACAGCCTGGGGCGATGAGCAGTTCTTC. The gene calls are TRBV4-1 and TRBJ2-1, with 7 bases matching TRBD1. J lost 8 bases, V lost 0 bases, and 16 bases had no gene match. There are 18 residues in the CDR3. Germline V CDR1 and CDR2: MGHRA, YSYEKL.